This T cell receptor (beta chain) is drawn from a study of shared clonotypes between healthy human individuals (dated by TCRdb to 2018 to 2020). General notes on the study: A couple of women and a few men aged 18 to 49 years were included in the cohort. The study deeply sequenced blood TCR repertoires of five healthy adults to estimate repertoire size and the extent of clonotype sharing between individuals. Libraries were prepared and TCR repertoires were sequenced by different laboratories using diverse techniques, in order to increase sequencing depth and limit assay-specific biases. For each donor, three plates each were used for CD4 naive and CD4 memory, two plates were used for CD8 naive, and one plate was used for CD8 memory. Each donor's leukapheresis produced roughly between about 0.9 and 9.5 billion PBMCs.

TCR CDR3 regions were amplified from genomic DNA by multiplex PCR using the deep immunoSEQ assay. Genomic DNA extracted from each cell subset was distributed evenly over all wells of several immunoSEQ 96-well plates, and each plate served as one replicate. Each replicate PCR for sorted subsets received around 200 ng genomic DNA, equal to tens of thousands of T cell genomes. Purified libraries were measured with a Qubit 3.0 fluorometer, size-checked on a Bioanalyzer 2100, and measured again with the KAPA Library Quantification kit. A separate single-read 150-cycle Illumina NextSeq 550 flow cell was used to sequence each immunoSEQ 96-well plate. The source study handled its data this way. The immunoSEQ output contained only junctional sequences without quality scores, so filtering could not match that applied to full-length reads. To assign V/J genes and CDR3, sequences were annotated against IMGT germline references using PyIR, a Python wrapper for IgBLAST v1.9. Any read was removed if the V/J assignment was weak (E-value above 1e-6), the CDR3 was missing, or the read contained stop codons, out-of-frame junctions, or ambiguous translated residues. V3J clonotypes were defined as sequences sharing the same inferred V gene, J gene, and CDR3 amino acid sequence. Percentage overlap between repertoires was computed as shared unique clonotypes divided by the size of the smaller repertoire. Richness of each repertoire was evaluated using RTK rarefaction, the Chao1 estimator, and Recon v2.1 estimates of unobserved clonotypes. For all TCRbeta clonotypes obtained by the gDNA method from a few donors, generation probabilities were computed with OLGA. Entries here come from immuneACCESS through TCRdb and include only in-frame sequences with V and J called. Some clones fail to appear in such tables; in the studies checked, an unresolved V gene covers under half of the shortfall, and the cause of the remainder is unknown. V and J calls and clone size are copied from that table; D and trimming were computed from the DNA. The sample profile shows 650,000 to 750,000 clones; approximately 79% of them were found once. The top ten clonotypes cover approximately 1.8% of the sample.

The research as a whole found: Larger estimated clonotype richness was generally found for naive subsets than for memory subsets. Compared with non-shared clonotypes, the clonotypes found in all four sorted-subset donors had higher generation probabilities. Sampling was restricted to blood, and TCR repertoires in tissues likely differ from the TCR repertoires found in blood. Even with the large sequencing depth, rarefaction of the sorted-subset datasets indicated that sequencing was incomplete. Across a handful of donors, about 5% of naive CD4, around 3.3% of naive CD8, about 2.3% of memory CD4, and 0.3% to 0.45% of memory CD8 clonotypes were shared. Based on pairwise subsampling, the degree of clonotype sharing among donors was expected to be affected by sequencing depth. Because the study included a small number of donors, the genetic and exposure-history diversity represented was limited.

Details on this clone: Its cognate antigen has yet to be identified. Base-call qualities are not available, and no considerably larger clone is one nucleotide away.

Healthy HIV-negative adults with no recently reported acute infections or vaccinations were included as donors. Every donor was a Caucasian adult living in Nashville, Tennessee, USA. Magnetic negative selection was used to enrich CD4+ T cells, after which naive cells were positively selected on CD45RA and the negative fraction became the memory subset. After blood collection by leukapheresis, PBMCs were isolated using Ficoll-Histopaque density gradient centrifugation and then cryopreserved in the vapor phase of liquid nitrogen. Analytical flow cytometry was used to check the purity and quantity of every magnetically sorted T cell population. Each sorted fraction had its genomic DNA isolated and then quantified by UV absorbance on a Nanodrop 2000c. The sequenced material came from memory CD4+ T cells sorted from blood. The label giving this sample's cell subset or site can be read as: CD45RA-negative fraction. The TCR originated in a woman aged 25-40 years in good health.

The sequence in DNA is TGTGCCAGCTTACCCCAATCTGCCGCGGGCTACACCTTC. The resulting protein is CASLPQSAAGYTF. The chain uses TRBV19 and TRBJ1-2; no D gene can be assigned with confidence. According to the germline V gene (reference sequence), CDR1 reads LNHDA and CDR2 reads SQIVND. Trimming costs V 9 bases and J 8 bases, and their ends lie 19 bases apart. Its CDR3 holds 13 amino acids, cysteine through phenylalanine. Of all the DNA, just the CDR3 is kept, 39 bases in frame from base 1.